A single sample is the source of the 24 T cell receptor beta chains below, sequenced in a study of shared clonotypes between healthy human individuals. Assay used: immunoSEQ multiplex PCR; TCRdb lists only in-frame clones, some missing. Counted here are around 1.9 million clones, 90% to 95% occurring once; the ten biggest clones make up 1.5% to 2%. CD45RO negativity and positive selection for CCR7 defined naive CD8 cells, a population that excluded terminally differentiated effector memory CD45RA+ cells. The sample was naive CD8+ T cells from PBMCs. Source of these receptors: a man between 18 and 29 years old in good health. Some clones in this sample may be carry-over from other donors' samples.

The CDR3 DNA sequence: TGTGCCAGCTCTCGAACCCCCACAGATACGCAGTATTTT. This encodes CASSRTPTDTQYF. The gene calls are TRBV18 and TRBJ2-3; no clear D. The V gene's germline CDR1 is KGHSH and CDR2 LQKENI. V was shortened by 6 bases and J by 2 bases, with 9 bases between the two germline ends. This CDR3 has 13 amino acids. Supplemented by reference TRBV18 and TRBJ2-3, the full variable domain reads NAGVMQNPRHLVRRRGQEARLRCSPMKGHSHVYWYRQLPEEGLKFMVYLQKENIIDESGMPKERFSAEFPKEGPSILRIQQVVRGDSAAYFCASSRTPTDTQYFGPGTRLTVL.

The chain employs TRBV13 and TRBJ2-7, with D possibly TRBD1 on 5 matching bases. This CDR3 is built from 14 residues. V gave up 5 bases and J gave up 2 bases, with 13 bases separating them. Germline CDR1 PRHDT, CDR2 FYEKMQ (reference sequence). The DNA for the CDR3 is TGTGCCAGCAGCCCCCGGACAACCACCTACGAGCAGTACTTC. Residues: CASSPRTTTYEQYF.

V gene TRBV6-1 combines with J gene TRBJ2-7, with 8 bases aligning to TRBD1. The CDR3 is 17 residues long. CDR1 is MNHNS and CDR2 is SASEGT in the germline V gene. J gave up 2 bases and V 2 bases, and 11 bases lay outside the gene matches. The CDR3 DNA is TGTGCCAGCAGTGAATATGGGAGACAGGGGATGGCCTACGAGCAGTACTTC. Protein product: CASSEYGRQGMAYEQYF.

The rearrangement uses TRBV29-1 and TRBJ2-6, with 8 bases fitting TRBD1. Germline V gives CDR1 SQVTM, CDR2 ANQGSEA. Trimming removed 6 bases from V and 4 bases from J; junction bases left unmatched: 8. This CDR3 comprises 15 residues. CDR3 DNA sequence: TGCAGCGTCGAGGAACAGGGGGACGGGGCCAACGTCCTGACTTTC. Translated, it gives CSVEEQGDGANVLTF.

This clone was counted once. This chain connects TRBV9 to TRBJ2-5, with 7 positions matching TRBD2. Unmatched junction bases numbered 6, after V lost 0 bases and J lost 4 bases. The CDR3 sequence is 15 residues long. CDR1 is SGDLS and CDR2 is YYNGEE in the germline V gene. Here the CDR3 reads CASSVEGGSRETQYF. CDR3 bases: TGTGCCAGCAGCGTAGAGGGCGGGAGTAGAGAGACCCAGTACTTC. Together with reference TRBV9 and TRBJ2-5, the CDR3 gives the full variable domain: DSGVTQTPKHLITATGQRVTLRCSPRSGDLSVYWYQQSLDQGLQFLIQYYNGEERAKGNILERFSAQQFPDLHSELNLSSLELGDSALYFCASSVEGGSRETQYFGPGTRLLVL.

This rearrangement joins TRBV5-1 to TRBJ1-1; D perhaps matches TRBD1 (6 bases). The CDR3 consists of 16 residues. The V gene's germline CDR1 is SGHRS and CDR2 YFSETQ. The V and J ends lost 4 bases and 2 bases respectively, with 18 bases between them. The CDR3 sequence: CASSHHRTEPNTEAFF. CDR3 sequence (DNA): TGCGCCAGCAGCCATCATAGGACAGAACCCAACACTGAAGCTTTCTTT.

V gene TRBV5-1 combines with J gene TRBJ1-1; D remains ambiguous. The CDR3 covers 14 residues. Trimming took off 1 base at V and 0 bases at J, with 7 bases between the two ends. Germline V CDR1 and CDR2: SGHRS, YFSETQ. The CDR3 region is CASSLMIMNTEAFF. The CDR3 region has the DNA TGCGCCAGCAGCTTGATGATCATGAACACTGAAGCTTTCTTT. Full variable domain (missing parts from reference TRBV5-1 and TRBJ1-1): KAGVTQTPRYLIKTRGQQVTLSCSPISGHRSVSWYQQTPGQGLQFLFEYFSETQRNKGNFPGRFSGRQFSNSRSEMNVSTLELGDSALYLCASSLMIMNTEAFFGQGTRLTVV.

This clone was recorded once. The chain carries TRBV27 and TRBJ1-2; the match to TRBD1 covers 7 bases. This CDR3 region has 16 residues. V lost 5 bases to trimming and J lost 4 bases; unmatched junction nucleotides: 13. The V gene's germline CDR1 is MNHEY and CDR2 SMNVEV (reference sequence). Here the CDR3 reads CASSLRMDRLRYGYTF. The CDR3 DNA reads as TGTGCCAGCAGTCTAAGAATGGACAGGCTGCGCTATGGCTACACCTTC.

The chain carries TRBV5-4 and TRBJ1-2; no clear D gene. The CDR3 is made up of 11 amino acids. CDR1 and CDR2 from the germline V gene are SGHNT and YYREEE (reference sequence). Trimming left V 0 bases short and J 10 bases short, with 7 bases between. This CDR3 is CASSLEGNYTF. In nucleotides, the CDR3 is TGTGCCAGCAGCTTGGAAGGGAACTACACCTTC.

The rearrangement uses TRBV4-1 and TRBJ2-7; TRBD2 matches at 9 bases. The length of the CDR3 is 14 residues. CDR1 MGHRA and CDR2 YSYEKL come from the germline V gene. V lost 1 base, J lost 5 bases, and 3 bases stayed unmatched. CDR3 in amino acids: CASSQALAGNEQYF. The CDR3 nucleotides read TGCGCCAGCAGCCAAGCTCTAGCGGGAAACGAGCAGTACTTC.

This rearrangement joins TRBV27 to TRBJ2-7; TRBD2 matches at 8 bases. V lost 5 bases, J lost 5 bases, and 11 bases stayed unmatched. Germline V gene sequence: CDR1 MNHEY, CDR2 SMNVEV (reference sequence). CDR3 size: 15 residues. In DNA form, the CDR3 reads TGTGCCAGCAGTCGACCGGGACTAGTCTTCGACGAGCAGTACTTC. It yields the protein CASSRPGLVFDEQYF.

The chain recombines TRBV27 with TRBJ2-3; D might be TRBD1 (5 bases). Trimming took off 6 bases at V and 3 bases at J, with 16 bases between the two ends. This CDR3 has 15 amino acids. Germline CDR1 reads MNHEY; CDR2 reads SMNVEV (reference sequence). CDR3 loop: CASSPGRGLTDTQYF. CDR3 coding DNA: TGTGCCAGCAGCCCAGGAAGGGGTTTGACAGATACGCAGTATTTT.

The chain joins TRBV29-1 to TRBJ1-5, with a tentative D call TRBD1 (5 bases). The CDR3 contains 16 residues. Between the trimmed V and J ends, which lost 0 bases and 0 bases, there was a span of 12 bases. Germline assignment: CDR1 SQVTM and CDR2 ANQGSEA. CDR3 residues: CSVEDTGRNSNQPQHF. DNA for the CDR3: TGCAGCGTTGAAGACACAGGCCGGAATAGCAATCAGCCCCAGCATTTT.

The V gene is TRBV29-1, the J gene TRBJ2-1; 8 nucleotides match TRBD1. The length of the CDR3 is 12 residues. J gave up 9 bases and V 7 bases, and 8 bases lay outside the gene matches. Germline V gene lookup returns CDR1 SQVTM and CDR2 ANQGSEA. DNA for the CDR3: TGCAGCGGCAAGACAGGGGTCACTGAGCAGTTCTTC. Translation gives CSGKTGVTEQFF.

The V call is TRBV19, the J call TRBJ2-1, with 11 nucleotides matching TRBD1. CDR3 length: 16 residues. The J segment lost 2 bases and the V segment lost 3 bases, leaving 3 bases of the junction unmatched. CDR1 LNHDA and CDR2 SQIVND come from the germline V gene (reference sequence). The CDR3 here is CASSMGQGGPYNEQFF. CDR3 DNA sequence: TGTGCCAGTAGTATGGGACAGGGGGGCCCCTACAATGAGCAGTTCTTC.

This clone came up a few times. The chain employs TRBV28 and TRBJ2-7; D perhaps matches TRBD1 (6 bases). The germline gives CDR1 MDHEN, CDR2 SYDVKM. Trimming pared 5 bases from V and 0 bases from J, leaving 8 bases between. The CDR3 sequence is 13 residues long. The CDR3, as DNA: TGTGCCAGCAGTGCGGACAGCTCCTACGAGCAGTACTTC. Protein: CASSADSSYEQYF.

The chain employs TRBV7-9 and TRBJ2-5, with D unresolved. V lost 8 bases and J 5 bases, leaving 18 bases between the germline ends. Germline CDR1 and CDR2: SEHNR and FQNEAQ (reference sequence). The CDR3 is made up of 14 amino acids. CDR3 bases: TGTGCCAGCGCCGCCTATACGGGCTCCGAGACCCAGTACTTC. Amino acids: CASAAYTGSETQYF.

CDR3 DNA sequence: TGTGCCAGCAGTTTATTCGGGGGGTCGGGCATGAACACTGAAGCTTTCTTT. Its protein product is CASSLFGGSGMNTEAFF. The rearrangement joins TRBV27 to TRBJ1-1, with D possibly being TRBD1 (5 bases). The CDR3 covers 17 residues. Between the trimmed V and J ends, which lost 1 base and 0 bases, there was a span of 15 bases. Germline V gives CDR1 MNHEY, CDR2 SMNVEV (reference sequence).

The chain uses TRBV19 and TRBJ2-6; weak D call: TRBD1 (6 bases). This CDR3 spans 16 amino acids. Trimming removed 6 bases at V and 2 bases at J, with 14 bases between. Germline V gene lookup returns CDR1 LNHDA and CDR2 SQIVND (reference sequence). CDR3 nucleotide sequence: TGTGCCAGTAGGACAACAGGGCTGGCTGGGGCCAACGTCCTGACTTTC. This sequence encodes CASRTTGLAGANVLTF. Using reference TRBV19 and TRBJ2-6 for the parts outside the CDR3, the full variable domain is DGGITQSPKYLFRKEGQNVTLSCEQNLNHDAMYWYRQDPGQGLRLIYYSQIVNDFQKGDIAEGYSVSREKKESFPLTVTSAQKNPTAFYLCASRTTGLAGANVLTFGAGSRLTVL.

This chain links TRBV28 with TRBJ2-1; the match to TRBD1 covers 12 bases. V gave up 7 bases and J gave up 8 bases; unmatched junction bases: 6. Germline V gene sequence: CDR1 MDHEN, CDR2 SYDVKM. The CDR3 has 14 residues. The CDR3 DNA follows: TGTGCCAGCATGTGGGACAGGGGGCTGGATGAGCAGTTCTTC. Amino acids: CASMWDRGLDEQFF.

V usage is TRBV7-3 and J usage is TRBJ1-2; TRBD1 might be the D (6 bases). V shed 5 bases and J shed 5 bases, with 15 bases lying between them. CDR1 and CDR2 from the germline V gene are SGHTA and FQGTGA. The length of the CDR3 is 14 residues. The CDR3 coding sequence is TGTGCCAGCAGCGGGAACCTACAGGGATATGGCTACACCTTC. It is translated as CASSGNLQGYGYTF.

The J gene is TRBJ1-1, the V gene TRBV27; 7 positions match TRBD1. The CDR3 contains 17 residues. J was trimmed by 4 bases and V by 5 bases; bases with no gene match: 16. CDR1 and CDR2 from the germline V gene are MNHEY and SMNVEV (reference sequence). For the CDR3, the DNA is TGTGCCAGCAGTCCTCCCCGGGGACAGCCGTTCCTCACTGAAGCTTTCTTT. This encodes CASSPPRGQPFLTEAFF.

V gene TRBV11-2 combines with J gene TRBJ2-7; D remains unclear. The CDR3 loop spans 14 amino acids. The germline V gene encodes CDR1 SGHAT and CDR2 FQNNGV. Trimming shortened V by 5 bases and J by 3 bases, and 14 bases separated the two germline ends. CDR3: CASSPTRAHYEQYF. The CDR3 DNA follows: TGTGCCAGCAGCCCCACACGGGCCCACTACGAGCAGTACTTC. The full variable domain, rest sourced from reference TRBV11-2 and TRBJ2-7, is EAGVAQSPRYKIIEKRQSVAFWCNPISGHATLYWYQQILGQGPKLLIQFQNNGVVDDSQLPKDRFSAERLKGVDSTLKIQPAKLEDSAVYLCASSPTRAHYEQYFGPGTRLTVT.

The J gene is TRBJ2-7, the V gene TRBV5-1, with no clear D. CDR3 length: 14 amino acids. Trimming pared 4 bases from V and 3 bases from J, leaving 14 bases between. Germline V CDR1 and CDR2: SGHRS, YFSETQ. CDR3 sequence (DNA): TGCGCCAGCAGCGACCCGACATCCCTCTACGAGCAGTACTTC. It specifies CASSDPTSLYEQYF.